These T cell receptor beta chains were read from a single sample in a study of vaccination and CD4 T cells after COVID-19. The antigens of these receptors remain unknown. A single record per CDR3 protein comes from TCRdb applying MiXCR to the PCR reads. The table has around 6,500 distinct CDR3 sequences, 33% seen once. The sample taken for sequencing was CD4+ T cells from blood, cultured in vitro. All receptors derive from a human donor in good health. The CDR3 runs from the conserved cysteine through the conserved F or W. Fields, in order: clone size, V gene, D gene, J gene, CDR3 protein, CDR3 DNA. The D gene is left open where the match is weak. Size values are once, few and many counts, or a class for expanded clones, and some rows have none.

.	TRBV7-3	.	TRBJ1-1	CASSTSGGLNTEAFF	TGTGCCAGCAGCACAAGCGGGGGCTTGAACACTGAAGCTTTCTTT
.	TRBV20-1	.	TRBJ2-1	CSGRGAGEQFF	TGCAGTGGTCGGGGGGCCGGGGAGCAGTTCTTC
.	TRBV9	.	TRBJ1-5	CASSVDGSNQPQHF	TGTGCCAGCAGCGTAGACGGTAGTAATCAGCCCCAGCATTTT
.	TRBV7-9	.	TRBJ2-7	CASSLSSYEQYF	TGTGCCAGCAGCTTAAGCTCCTACGAGCAGTACTTC
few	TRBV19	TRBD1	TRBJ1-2	CASRSDRDNGYTF	TGTGCCAGCAGATCGGACAGGGATAATGGCTACACCTTC
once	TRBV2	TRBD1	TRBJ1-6	CASSARQGNNSPLHF	TGTGCCAGCAGTGCTCGACAGGGGAATAATTCACCCCTCCACTTT
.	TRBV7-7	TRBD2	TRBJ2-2	CASSWGGSGELFF	TGTGCTAGCAGCTGGGGGGGTTCCGGGGAGCTGTTTTTT
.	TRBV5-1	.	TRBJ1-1	CASSLERQNTEAFF	TGCGCCAGCAGCTTGGAAAGACAGAACACTGAAGCTTTCTTT
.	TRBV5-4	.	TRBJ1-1	CASSLEAQNTEAFF	TGTGCCAGCAGCTTGGAGGCCCAGAACACTGAAGCTTTCTTT
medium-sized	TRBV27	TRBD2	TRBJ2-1	CASSFRTSGGVHEQFF	TGTGCCAGCAGTTTTAGGACTAGCGGGGGGGTACATGAGCAGTTCTTC
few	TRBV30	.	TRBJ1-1	CAWSVEFFEAFF	TGTGCCTGGAGTGTAGAATTCTTTGAAGCTTTCTTT
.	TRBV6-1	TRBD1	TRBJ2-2	CASSRQGKSSTGELFF	TGTGCCAGCAGTCGACAGGGAAAGTCCTCCACCGGGGAGCTGTTTTTT
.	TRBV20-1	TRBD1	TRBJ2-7	CSARDPTGVSYEQYF	TGCAGTGCTAGAGATCCCACAGGGGTTTCCTACGAGCAGTACTTC
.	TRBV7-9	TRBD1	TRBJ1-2	CASTPPRGDYGYTF	TGTGCCAGCACCCCTCCCAGGGGGGACTATGGCTACACCTTC
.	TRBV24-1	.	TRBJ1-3	CATSRQSSSGNTIYF	TGTGCCACCAGTAGGCAGTCGAGCTCTGGAAACACCATATATTTT
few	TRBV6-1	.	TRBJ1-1	CASSTTGNTEAFF	TGTGCCAGCAGCACGACAGGCAACACTGAAGCTTTCTTT